Below, 23 T cell receptor beta chains from the same sample are listed, as sequenced in a study of T cell responses to AZD1222 COVID-19 vaccine. Some clones are missing from TCRdb's copy, which holds only in-frame ones; the method was immunoSEQ multiplex PCR. The data contain under 150,000 clones, roughly 93% of them seen just once; the ten biggest clones take up 1.6%. The starting material was peripheral blood, obtained 28 days after the second AZD1222 dose. All receptors derive from an adult who received the AZD1222 COVID-19 vaccine.

The chain is built from TRBV20-1 and TRBJ2-5; D remains ambiguous. The CDR3 is made up of 13 amino acids. From germline, CDR1 is DFQATT and CDR2 SNEGSKA (reference sequence). Trimming removed 3 bases at V and 3 bases at J, with 11 bases between. CDR3 bases: TGCAGTGCTAGTTGGCGGCCCGAAGAGACCCAGTACTTC. Translation: CSASWRPEETQYF.

The chain is built from TRBV11-3 and TRBJ1-1, with D maybe TRBD1 (5 bases). The V gene lost 5 bases and the J gene lost 4 bases, with 14 bases spanning the gap. Germline values: CDR1 SGHNT, CDR2 YENEEA. The CDR3 runs to 14 residues. The CDR3 loop reads CASSVGRETTEAFF. The CDR3 DNA reads TGTGCCAGCAGCGTCGGCAGGGAGACCACTGAAGCTTTCTTT.

This chain joins TRBV24-1 and TRBJ2-5, with D perhaps being TRBD1 or TRBD2 (6 bases each). The ends were cut back, 9 bases at V and 1 base at J, with 20 bases in the middle. This CDR3 spans 16 amino acids. Germline V gives CDR1 KGHDR, CDR2 SFDVKD. For the CDR3, the DNA is TGTGCCACCGAGCTCCCCCCGGAGGGGGGCCAAGAGACCCAGTACTTC. Protein product: CATELPPEGGQETQYF.

The chain employs TRBV7-3 and TRBJ2-3, with TRBD2 as a possible D gene (5 bases). With 3 bases removed from V and 3 bases from J, the gap between germline ends came to 13 bases. CDR3 size: 15 residues. Germline V gene data show CDR1 as SGHTA and CDR2 as FQGTGA. CDR3 sequence reads: CASSFRSGITDTQYF. Written as DNA, the CDR3 is TGTGCCAGCAGCTTTCGAAGCGGAATAACAGATACGCAGTATTTT.

The chain uses TRBV10-3 and TRBJ2-1; 7 bases agree with TRBD2. The CDR3 consists of 14 residues. J gave up 8 bases and V 6 bases, and 10 bases lay outside the gene matches. Per germline, CDR1 ENHRY and CDR2 SYGVKD. DNA of the CDR3: TGTGCCATCAGAAGGTCGGATGGGGGGGATGAGCAGTTCTTC. Translation: CAIRRSDGGDEQFF.

This clone was observed once. This rearrangement joins TRBV3-1 (or the pseudogene TRBV3-2) to TRBJ2-7; 14 bases align to TRBD2. Germline CDR1 and CDR2: LGHDT and YNNKEL (reference sequence). After removal of 4 bases from V and 4 bases from J, the junction contained 6 bases not matched to a gene. CDR3 size: 16 residues. In DNA, the CDR3 is TGTGCCAGCAGCCGGGGACTAGCGGGAGATCAGTACGAGCAGTACTTC. Encoded protein: CASSRGLAGDQYEQYF.

This clone was detected only once. The rearrangement uses TRBV7-8 and TRBJ2-2; D is uncertain. This CDR3 contains 15 residues. With 5 bases removed from V and 0 bases from J, the gap between germline ends came to 10 bases. Germline assignment: CDR1 SGHVS and CDR2 FQNEAQ. The DNA of the CDR3 is TGTGCCAGCAGCGAAGCGATGACGAACACCGGGGAGCTGTTTTTT. Protein sequence: CASSEAMTNTGELFF.

Concerning this clone: Other DNA sequences in this sample translate to the same CDR3. This chain uses TRBV5-1 with TRBJ2-7; D is undetermined. Germline values: CDR1 SGHRS, CDR2 YFSETQ. With 0 bases removed from V and 0 bases from J, the gap between germline ends came to 7 bases. The CDR3 consists of 14 residues. The DNA for the CDR3 is TGCGCCAGCAGCTTGGACCCGAGCTCCTACGAGCAGTACTTC. Its translation: CASSLDPSSYEQYF.

This chain uses TRBV28 with TRBJ1-2, with 12 bases that match TRBD1. V shed 4 bases and J 7 bases; nucleotides not matched to a gene: 7. The CDR3 runs 15 residues. Germline V CDR1 and CDR2: MDHEN, SYDVKM. CDR3 bases: TGTGCCAGCAGTTCCCCGGGACAGGGGGCCCCTGGCTACACCTTC. The encoded protein is CASSSPGQGAPGYTF.

The CDR3 protein is CASIKTGTGLAQPQHF. DNA of the CDR3: TGTGCCAGCATCAAAACCGGGACAGGGTTAGCTCAGCCCCAGCATTTT. The V gene is TRBV28, the J gene TRBJ1-5; the match to TRBD1 covers 9 bases. Germline CDR1 is MDHEN and CDR2 is SYDVKM. With 7 bases clipped from V and 6 bases from J, the junction kept 13 bases outside the gene matches. CDR3 length: 16 amino acids.

The rearrangement joins TRBV27 to TRBJ2-3; 7 nucleotides match TRBD1. The CDR3 sequence is 18 residues long. Trimming at V came to 4 bases and at J to 3 bases, leaving 16 bases not matched to a gene. Looked up from germline, CDR1 is MNHEY and CDR2 is SMNVEV (reference sequence). CDR3 in amino acids: CASSSRIRTGVRTDTQYF. The CDR3 nucleotides read TGTGCCAGCAGTTCCCGAATTCGGACAGGCGTAAGAACAGATACGCAGTATTTT.

This chain connects TRBV5-6 to TRBJ2-1; the D gene is possibly TRBD2 (5 bases). The CDR3 length is 15 residues. V lost 2 bases, J lost 6 bases, and 15 bases lay in between. Germline CDR1 SGHDT, CDR2 YYEEEE. The CDR3 loop reads CASSFGQRSGNEQFF. CDR3 nucleotide sequence: TGTGCCAGCAGCTTCGGGCAGCGGTCCGGCAATGAGCAGTTCTTC.

The CDR3 DNA reads as TGTGCCAGCAGTTACCAGGGTTCCTACGAGCAGTACTTC. It encodes CASSYQGSYEQYF. This chain links TRBV6-6 with TRBJ2-7; D is possibly TRBD1 (5 bases). In germline, CDR1 is MNHNY, CDR2 SVGAGI (reference sequence). The germline V and J ends were trimmed by 2 bases and 1 base, with 6 bases remaining between them. This CDR3 spans 13 amino acids.

This chain links TRBV27 with TRBJ2-1; 12 nucleotides match TRBD2. The V gene end was trimmed by 5 bases and the J gene end by 10 bases; junction bases not matched to a gene: 18. CDR1 is MNHEY, CDR2 SMNVEV, per germline (reference sequence). The CDR3 has 18 residues. The CDR3 loop is CASSGGLAGSTHFLEQFF. CDR3 sequence (DNA): TGTGCCAGCAGTGGTGGACTAGCGGGATCCACACACTTCCTCGAGCAGTTCTTC.

The chain combines TRBV9 with TRBJ2-1, with 12 bases that match TRBD2. The CDR3 is 16 residues long. V shed 3 bases, J shed 9 bases, and the junction held 10 bases outside the gene matches. Germline V gives CDR1 SGDLS, CDR2 YYNGEE. CDR3 nucleotides: TGTGCCAGCAGCGCTAGCGGGAGGGCCAATCTCGGTGAGCAGTTCTTC. This sequence encodes CASSASGRANLGEQFF.

The sample holds one count of this clone. V usage is TRBV7-9 and J usage is TRBJ1-4; 8 nucleotides line up with TRBD1. V lost 6 bases, J lost 15 bases, and 6 bases stayed unmatched. The CDR3 totals 11 residues. Germline V lookup: CDR1 SEHNR, CDR2 FQNEAQ (reference sequence). CDR3 sequence (DNA): TGTGCCAGCAGACCCCGGGACAGGTTGTTTTTT. Translating gives CASRPRDRLFF.

This rearrangement joins TRBV20-1 to TRBJ2-7; TRBD2 agrees at 13 bases. CDR3 length: 15 amino acids. Germline V gene lookup returns CDR1 DFQATT and CDR2 SNEGSKA (reference sequence). V trimming: 3 bases; J trimming: 4 bases; junction bases outside the gene matches: 6. For the CDR3, the DNA is TGCAGTGCTAGTGACGGGACTAGCGGGATGTACGAGCAGTACTTC. The encoded protein is CSASDGTSGMYEQYF.

This chain uses TRBV3-1 (or the pseudogene TRBV3-2) with TRBJ1-1, with 8 bases fitting TRBD1. Germline V lookup: CDR1 LGHDT, CDR2 YNNKEL (reference sequence). The CDR3 is 14 amino acids. V dropped 4 bases and J dropped 5; count of bases not matched to a gene: 6. The CDR3 nucleotides read TGTGCCAGCAGCCGAGGACAGGGAGGTACTGAAGCTTTCTTT. Translating it yields CASSRGQGGTEAFF.

The V gene is TRBV19, the J gene TRBJ1-5; D remains unclear. Looked up from germline, CDR1 is LNHDA and CDR2 is SQIVND (reference sequence). Trimming cost V 7 bases and J 0 bases, with 10 bases left between them. CDR3 length: 14 amino acids. The CDR3 nucleotides are TGTGCCAGTAACGGGCAGCATAGCAATCAGCCCCAGCATTTT. Translated: CASNGQHSNQPQHF. The whole variable domain, filled in from reference TRBV19 and TRBJ1-5, reads DGGITQSPKYLFRKEGQNVTLSCEQNLNHDAMYWYRQDPGQGLRLIYYSQIVNDFQKGDIAEGYSVSREKKESFPLTVTSAQKNPTAFYLCASNGQHSNQPQHFGDGTRLSIL.

The gene calls are TRBV5-1 and TRBJ1-4; no definite D call. CDR3 length: 14 amino acids. Trimming cost V 2 bases and J 0 bases, with 5 bases left between them. Germline lookup yields CDR1 SGHRS and CDR2 YFSETQ. The CDR3 is CASSFIPTNEKLFF. DNA of the CDR3: TGCGCCAGCAGCTTTATCCCAACTAATGAAAAACTGTTTTTT.

The chain couples TRBV19 to TRBJ1-2; 9 bases are shared with TRBD1. Germline loops: CDR1 LNHDA, CDR2 SQIVND (reference sequence). V was clipped by 4 bases and J by 8 bases; unmatched bases: 8. The CDR3 length is 14 residues. CDR3: CASSTTWTGEGYTF. The CDR3 nucleotides are TGTGCCAGTAGTACCACCTGGACAGGGGAAGGCTACACCTTC.

The genes are TRBV7-9 and TRBJ1-2; no clear D. The CDR3 totals 13 residues. The germline V gene encodes CDR1 SEHNR and CDR2 FQNEAQ (reference sequence). V was clipped by 2 bases and J by 4 bases, with 8 bases between them. CDR3 DNA sequence: TGTGCCAGCAGCTTAAACAGCATCTATGGCTACACCTTC. Protein product: CASSLNSIYGYTF.

The rearrangement links TRBV5-8 to TRBJ1-5; D gene unclear. V was clipped by 0 bases and J by 0 bases, with 4 bases between them. Germline CDR1 is SGHTS and CDR2 is YDEGEE. CDR3 length: 14 amino acids. The CDR3 DNA reads as TGTGCCAGCAGCTTGGGGGGTAGCAATCAGCCCCAGCATTTT. As protein: CASSLGGSNQPQHF.